The 8 T cell receptor beta chains given below trace back to one sample, sequenced in a study of OX40 agonist ivuxolimab in advanced cancers. Some clones are missing from TCRdb's copy, which holds only in-frame ones; the method was immunoSEQ multiplex PCR. The data contain 80,000 to 100,000 clones, roughly nine tenths of them seen just once; the ten biggest clones take up 5.5%. This sample comprised CD4+ or CD8+ T cells sorted from blood, obtained in a trial of the OX40 agonist ivuxolimab. The source of these receptors is an adult with an advanced solid tumor such as melanoma, head and neck, liver or kidney cancer.

This clone was seen only a few times. The CDR3 bases are TGTGCCAGCAGCTTTAACTTGGCAGGGGAGACCTTC. This codes for CASSFNLAGETF. The V and J genes are TRBV7-9 and TRBJ1-2; D is possibly TRBD1 (6 bases). The length of the CDR3 is 12 residues. V lost 3 bases and J 14 bases, leaving 16 bases between the germline ends. Germline V gives CDR1 SEHNR, CDR2 FQNEAQ (reference sequence).

The gene calls are TRBV7-2 and TRBJ2-5; D not certain. From germline, CDR1 is SGHTA and CDR2 FQGNSA. The CDR3 sequence is 13 residues long. The germline V and J ends were trimmed by 3 bases and 1 base, with 6 bases remaining between them. The CDR3 loop reads CASSFTFQETQYF. CDR3 coding DNA: TGTGCCAGCAGCTTCACCTTCCAAGAGACCCAGTACTTC.

The J gene is TRBJ2-5, the V gene TRBV7-6, with 7 bases fitting TRBD2. This CDR3 has 13 residues. CDR1 is SGHVS and CDR2 is FNYEAQ in the germline V gene. Trimming cost V 2 bases and J 5 bases; bases outside gene matches: 2. The DNA of the CDR3 is TGTGCCAGCAGCTTAAATAGCGGGGAGACCCAGTACTTC. Translation gives CASSLNSGETQYF.

The chain is built from TRBV4-2 and TRBJ1-2; D is unresolved. The CDR3 spans 12 residues. V gave up 1 base and J gave up 7 bases, with 7 bases separating them. The germline gives CDR1 LGHNA, CDR2 YNFKEQ. The CDR3 is CASSQGGFGYTF. As DNA, the CDR3 is TGTGCCAGCAGCCAAGGGGGTTTTGGCTACACCTTC.

The V call is TRBV6-5, the J call TRBJ1-4; D remains unclear. Between the trimmed V and J ends, which lost 2 bases and 2 bases, there was a span of 6 bases. There are 14 residues in the CDR3. Germline V lookup: CDR1 MNHEY, CDR2 SVGAGI. CDR3 bases: TGTGCCAGCAGTTACAGCCTGACTAATGAAAAACTGTTTTTT. Its translation: CASSYSLTNEKLFF.

The chain joins TRBV6-1 to TRBJ2-1; D uncertain. V was cut by 1 base and J by 5 bases, with 6 bases left in between. CDR3 length equals 13 residues. In germline, CDR1 is MNHNS, CDR2 SASEGT. The CDR3 nucleotides read TGTGCCAGCAGTGAAGGTCGGCACAATGAGCAGTTCTTC. This codes for CASSEGRHNEQFF.

The chain is built from TRBV27 and TRBJ2-3; TRBD1 or TRBD2 may be the D gene (6 bases each). Trimming cost V 2 bases and J 1 base, with 10 bases left between them. The CDR3 covers 15 residues. Germline lookup yields CDR1 MNHEY and CDR2 SMNVEV (reference sequence). The CDR3 region has the DNA TGTGCCAGCAGTTTACCGGGGGCGGGCACAGATACGCAGTATTTT. Amino acids: CASSLPGAGTDTQYF.

The chain is built from TRBV14 and TRBJ2-7; the D gene is possibly TRBD1 (5 bases). V lost 0 bases, J lost 0 bases, and 12 bases lay in between. Germline V CDR1 and CDR2: SGHDN, FVKESK. The CDR3 runs 16 residues. The CDR3: CASSQDGSGNSYEQYF. The CDR3 nucleotides read TGTGCCAGCAGCCAAGATGGGTCAGGGAACTCCTACGAGCAGTACTTC.